Listed below are T cell receptor beta chains from one sample, sequenced in a study of blood T cell repertoires in COVID-19. The table came from immunoSEQ multiplex PCR; TCRdb's copy has only in-frame clones and leaves some out. This repertoire shows more than 250,000 clones, 75% to 90% found once; its top ten account for under 2.5%. Sequences were obtained from PBMCs or T cells enriched from blood (not recorded which). The receptor source for this set is a man younger than 40 who had recovered from COVID-19. Both conserved end residues are part of each CDR3. The D gene is left open where the match is weak. The size entry is marked missing in some rows and otherwise reads once, few, many or a size class.

TRBD2	NA	TRBV14	TRBJ2-2	TGTGCCAGCAGCCAACGGCATAGCGGGGGTTCCGGGGAGCTGTTTTTT	CASSQRHSGGSGELFF
NA	once	TRBV12-3/TRBV12-4	TRBJ2-1	TGTGCCAGCAGCTGGGACAACTACAATGAGCAGTTCTTC	CASSWDNYNEQFF
TRBD2	NA	TRBV13	TRBJ2-2	TGTGCCAGCAGCCAAGTAGCGGGGGTGGACGGGGAGCTGTTTTTT	CASSQVAGVDGELFF
NA	NA	TRBV11-2	TRBJ2-7	TGTGCCAGCAGCCGTCCTTTTGCGAGGGTGAGCTCCTACGAGCAGTACTTC	CASSRPFARVSSYEQYF
NA	NA	TRBV7-8	TRBJ1-5	TGTGCCAGCAGCTCCTTGCGCTGGGGCAAAAATCAGCCCCAGCATTTT	CASSSLRWGKNQPQHF
NA	NA	TRBV7-3	TRBJ2-5	TGTGCCAGCAGCTTAGGTAGTCAAGAGACCCAGTACTTC	CASSLGSQETQYF
TRBD2	NA	TRBV6-1	TRBJ2-1	TGTGCCAGCAGTGAAAAGTTGCGGGGGGTCACCTACAATGAGCAGTTCTTC	CASSEKLRGVTYNEQFF
NA	NA	TRBV27	TRBJ1-1	TGTGCCAGCAGTTCCAGACAGATGAACACTGAAGCTTTCTTT	CASSSRQMNTEAFF
TRBD1	NA	TRBV2	TRBJ1-2	TGTGCCAGTGGGGGGACAGGGCTCGATAGCGGATTTGGCTACACCTTC	CASGGTGLDSGFGYTF
NA	NA	TRBV14	TRBJ1-6	TGTGCCAGCAGCCCTGATTCACCCCTCCACTTT	CASSPDSPLHF
NA	NA	TRBV9	TRBJ1-2	TGTGCCAGCAGCCCCGGCGGGAGGGTAGGGGGCTACACCTTC	CASSPGGRVGGYTF
NA	NA	TRBV30	TRBJ2-7	TGTGCCTGGAGCCGAAAACAGGGCTACGAGCAGTACTTC	CAWSRKQGYEQYF
TRBD1	NA	TRBV10-1	TRBJ2-1	TGCGCCAGCAGTGAGGGGACAGGGGGCACAAATGAGCAGTTCTTC	CASSEGTGGTNEQFF
TRBD1	NA	TRBV7-2	TRBJ1-4	TGTGCCAGCACCCTGGACAGGGTGAATGAAAAACTGTTTTTT	CASTLDRVNEKLFF
NA	NA	TRBV5-6	TRBJ1-6	TGTGCCAGCAGCTTGGGGCACAATTCACCCCTCCACTTT	CASSLGHNSPLHF
TRBD1	NA	TRBV4-3	TRBJ2-2	TGCGCCAGCAGCCCGAGGGACAGGTACACCGGGGAGCTGTTTTTT	CASSPRDRYTGELFF
TRBD1	NA	TRBV15	TRBJ1-2	TGTGCCACCAGCCCTTACAGGGGGCTGGACTATGGCTACACCTTC	CATSPYRGLDYGYTF
TRBD1	NA	TRBV18	TRBJ2-7	TGTGCCAGCTCACCCTTGGGACAGGGCAATTCCGAGCAGTACTTC	CASSPLGQGNSEQYF